Sequencing of this TCR beta chain was carried out in a study of Ad26.COV2.S vaccination and SARS-CoV-2 variants. Study context: Once or twice, 56 days apart, Ad26.COV2.S was delivered intramuscularly. Study outcomes and limitations: Possible underestimation of total T cell responses by the TCR breadth and depth analyses was noted. After vaccination, reports described spike-specific CD8+ and CD4+ T cell responses as showing substantial breadth.

The CDR3 sequence is 14 residues long. The V segment lost 2 bases and the J segment 8 bases; nucleotides outside the gene matches: 5. Looked up from germline, CDR1 is MDHEN and CDR2 is SYDVKM. Profiled with immunoSEQ multiplex PCR; TCRdb holds only in-frame clones, not every one. Here the sample spans approximately 500,000 clones, approximately 88% being singletons. Details on this clone: Its antigen is currently unknown. This sample includes further DNA sequences coding for the same CDR3.

The sample's treatment: around 19 received Ad26.COV2.S at low or high dose, single or two shots; roughly five received placebo; per-sample allocation not given. The samples were gathered on day 63 after the first injection of vaccine or placebo. An Ad26 vector carrying the Wuhan-strain SARS-CoV-2 spike served as the vaccine. Sequencing was performed on peripheral blood, taken in a trial of Ad26.COV2.S vaccine versus placebo. This TCR derives from a person aged 18-60 years who received the Ad26.COV2.S COVID-19 vaccine or a placebo. The chain is built from TRBV28 and TRBJ1-2; 10 nucleotides match TRBD1. This CDR3 reads CASSLGGQGSGYTF. CDR3 nucleotide sequence: TGTGCCAGCAGTTTAGGGGGACAGGGGAGCGGCTACACCTTC.